The next 27 T cell receptor beta chains were all read from a single sample in a study of T-cell reconstitution after alpha-beta-depleted transplantation in children. Preparation of the TCRbeta library involved a method that used unique molecular identifiers. TCRdb reanalysed the PCR reads using MiXCR and keeps one entry per CDR3 protein. The data show hundreds of thousands of distinct CDR3 sequences, 10% to 15% seen once. The specimen comprised PBMCs, mostly from graft donor cells, sampled 360 days after TCRalphabeta/CD19-depleted stem cell transplant. The receptors were gathered from a male patient aged 10 to 17 who had a stem cell transplant for acute myeloid leukemia, so the T cells may come from the graft donor.

This clonotype was detected only a few times. The gene calls are TRBV20-1 and TRBJ2-3; TRBD2 matches 9 bases. CDR1 is DFQATT, CDR2 SNEGSKA, per germline (reference sequence). This CDR3 is 14 amino acids long. V gave up 5 bases and J gave up 3 bases; unmatched junction bases: 6. The CDR3 loop reads CSALIAGVTDTQYF. The CDR3 region has the DNA TGCAGTGCTTTGATAGCGGGAGTAACAGATACGCAGTATTTT.

This clonotype appeared a few times. CDR3 bases: TGTGCCAGCAGCCAAGATACTAGCCCGCCTCGTGAGCAGTTCTTC. Its translation is CASSQDTSPPREQFF. The V call is TRBV3-1, the J call TRBJ2-1, with D perhaps matching TRBD2 (6 bases). The CDR3 is 15 residues long. V was clipped by 0 bases and J by 9 bases, with 15 bases between them. Germline values: CDR1 LGHDT, CDR2 YNNKEL (reference sequence).

The J gene is TRBJ2-1, the V gene TRBV20-1; 7 bases map to TRBD2. This CDR3 is built from 14 residues. Trimming at V came to 2 bases and at J to 5 bases, leaving 6 bases not matched to a gene. The germline V gene has CDR1 DFQATT and CDR2 SNEGSKA (reference sequence). The CDR3 nucleotides read TGCAGTGCTAGAAGGCGGGAGAGGAACAATGAGCAGTTCTTC. It specifies CSARRRERNNEQFF.

This clonotype was counted ten times or more. V gene TRBV24-1 combines with J gene TRBJ2-1, with a tentative D call TRBD2 (6 bases). V was cut by 3 bases and J by 4 bases, with 6 bases left in between. Germline V gene lookup returns CDR1 KGHDR and CDR2 SFDVKD. The CDR3 length is 13 residues. The CDR3 DNA is TGTGCCACCAGTGATCGGGGGTACAATGAGCAGTTCTTC. Its translation is CATSDRGYNEQFF.

In its sample, this clonotype was seen many times. The genes are TRBV18 and TRBJ2-7; 10 bases agree with TRBD1. The CDR3 length is 13 residues. Germline V lookup: CDR1 KGHSH, CDR2 LQKENI. V dropped 8 bases and J dropped 2; count of bases not matched to a gene: 3. CDR3 residues: CASRGQGPYEQYF. The CDR3 DNA reads as TGTGCCAGCCGGGGACAGGGGCCCTACGAGCAGTACTTC.

This clonotype was seen only a few times. This sequence joins TRBV29-1 and TRBJ2-5, with D tentatively TRBD2 (5 bases). The V gene lost 5 bases and the J gene lost 5 bases, with 9 bases spanning the gap. Germline V gene sequence: CDR1 SQVTM, CDR2 ANQGSEA. The CDR3 length is 11 residues. CDR3 loop: CSVYRGETQYF. CDR3 nucleotide sequence: TGCAGCGTTTATCGGGGTGAGACCCAGTACTTC.

This clonotype was detected many times. The CDR3 nucleotides are TGTGCCAGCAGCCTCGCGACTAGCGGAAGCACAGATACGCAGTATTTT. As protein: CASSLATSGSTDTQYF. The rearrangement links TRBV6-1 to TRBJ2-3, with 9 positions matching TRBD2. The germline CDR1 and CDR2 sequences are MNHNS and SASEGT. The CDR3 spans 16 residues. The junction had 7 bases not matched to a gene; V was cut back by 6 bases and J by 0 bases.

The J gene is TRBJ2-1, the V gene TRBV7-9; D is uncertain. V lost 5 bases and J lost 9, with 11 bases in between. This CDR3 is built from 12 residues. Germline-derived CDR1 and CDR2 are SEHNR and FQNEAQ (reference sequence). The CDR3 bases are TGTGCCAGCAGCCCAACAATAGGTGAGCAGTTCTTC. Its translation is CASSPTIGEQFF. The full variable domain, rest sourced from reference TRBV7-9 and TRBJ2-1, is DTGVSQNPRHKITKRGQNVTFRCDPISEHNRLYWYRQTLGQGPEFLTYFQNEAQLEKSRLLSDRFSAERPKGSFSTLEIQRTEQGDSAMYLCASSPTIGEQFFGPGTRLTVL.

This clonotype was counted ten times or more. The chain couples TRBV21-1 to TRBJ2-5; the D call TRBD1 from the table was never checked on the DNA. TRBV21-1 is flagged as a pseudogene. This CDR3 is 15 amino acids long. The CDR3 protein is CASSRSGAGQETQYF. CDR3 bases: TGTGCCAGCAGCCGGTCAGGGGCCGGCCAAGAGACCCAGTACTTC.

The chain has TRBV12-3 or TRBV12-4 and TRBJ2-7; D gene uncertain. CDR3 length: 12 amino acids. V lost 6 bases and J lost 2, with 8 bases in between. The CDR3 loop is CASRRRTYEQYF. The CDR3 nucleotides are TGTGCCAGCAGGCGGCGGACCTACGAGCAGTACTTC.

This clonotype was detected ten times or more. V usage is TRBV12-3 or TRBV12-4 and J usage is TRBJ2-1, with D uncertain. This CDR3 is 12 amino acids long. The V end was cut by 6 bases, the J end by 8 bases, with 11 bases between. CDR3 sequence reads: CASRVLWDEQFF. CDR3 coding DNA: TGTGCCAGCAGAGTCCTTTGGGATGAGCAGTTCTTC.

This clonotype was detected a few times. V usage is TRBV15 and J usage is TRBJ2-3, with 8 bases lining up with TRBD2. Germline CDR1 is LNHNV and CDR2 is YYDKDF (reference sequence). V dropped 1 base and J dropped 1; count of bases not matched to a gene: 1. This CDR3 spans 15 amino acids. CDR3 sequence: CATSRVTSGTDTQYF. In DNA form, the CDR3 reads TGTGCCACCAGCAGAGTGACTAGCGGCACAGATACGCAGTATTTT.

This rearrangement joins TRBV20-1 to TRBJ2-4, with D unresolved. CDR1 and CDR2 from the germline V gene are DFQATT and SNEGSKA (reference sequence). This CDR3 is built from 14 residues. Deletions cut 6 bases from V and 1 base from J, with 13 bases between. The DNA of the CDR3 is TGCAGTGCCCCCCGGACCAGCGCCAAAAACATTCAGTACTTC. Amino acid sequence: CSAPRTSAKNIQYF.

This clonotype was detected ten times or more. CDR3 residues: CASNRGANYGYTF. The CDR3 nucleotides read TGTGCCAGCAATCGAGGTGCTAACTATGGCTACACCTTC. The chain combines TRBV6-5 with TRBJ1-2; D is uncertain. CDR3 length: 13 amino acids. V lost 7 bases and J 0 bases, leaving 9 bases between the germline ends. The germline V gene has CDR1 MNHEY and CDR2 SVGAGI.

This clonotype appeared a few times. The chain couples TRBV11-2 to TRBJ2-7; either TRBD1 or TRBD2 may supply D (5 bases each). CDR1 and CDR2 (germline): SGHAT, FQNNGV. The CDR3 has 14 amino acids. With 0 bases removed from V and 3 bases from J, the gap between germline ends came to 9 bases. CDR3 coding DNA: TGTGCCAGCAGCTTAGATCTTGGGGGCTACGAGCAGTACTTC. Translated: CASSLDLGGYEQYF. Supplemented by reference TRBV11-2 and TRBJ2-7, the full variable domain reads EAGVAQSPRYKIIEKRQSVAFWCNPISGHATLYWYQQILGQGPKLLIQFQNNGVVDDSQLPKDRFSAERLKGVDSTLKIQPAKLEDSAVYLCASSLDLGGYEQYFGPGTRLTVT.

This clonotype appeared a few times. V usage is TRBV28 and J usage is TRBJ1-1; 12 positions match TRBD1. The CDR3 is made up of 15 amino acids. Per the germline V gene, CDR1 is MDHEN and CDR2 is SYDVKM. Germline trimming cut 4 bases from V and 4 bases from J; bases unmatched to any gene: 4. In DNA, the CDR3 is TGTGCCAGCAGTTCCCCGGGACAGGGGGCCACTGAAGCTTTCTTT. It yields the protein CASSSPGQGATEAFF. The full variable domain, in which reference TRBV28 and TRBJ1-1 provide the parts outside the CDR3, is DVKVTQSSRYLVKRTGEKVFLECVQDMDHENMFWYRQDPGLGLRLIYFSYDVKMKEKGDIPEGYSVSREKKERFSLILESASTNQTSMYLCASSSPGQGATEAFFGQGTRLTVV.

This clonotype has at least ten counts. The genes are TRBV12-3 or TRBV12-4 and TRBJ2-1, with unresolved D. The V end was cut by 4 bases, the J end by 7 bases, with 5 bases between. CDR3 size: 11 residues. The CDR3: CASSWGNEQFF. The CDR3 nucleotides read TGTGCCAGCAGTTGGGGTAATGAGCAGTTCTTC.

This clonotype was found many times. J is TRBJ2-2 and V is TRBV12-3 or TRBV12-4; a weak D match, TRBD2 (6 bases). The CDR3 loop spans 13 amino acids. The V end lost 5 bases, the J end lost 7 bases, and 11 bases lay between the germline ends. CDR3 protein: CASSIRDFGELFF. In DNA, the CDR3 is TGTGCCAGCAGTATACGGGACTTCGGGGAGCTGTTTTTT.

The table lists this clonotype with a few counts. The chain is built from TRBV5-6 and TRBJ2-1; D possibly corresponds to TRBD2 (6 bases). Germline V gene lookup returns CDR1 SGHDT and CDR2 YYEEEE. Between the trimmed V and J ends, which lost 4 bases and 9 bases, there was a span of 8 bases. CDR3 length: 11 amino acids. The CDR3 DNA reads as TGTGCCAGCAGCCCGGGAGTTGAGCAGTTCTTC. As protein: CASSPGVEQFF.

The V and J genes are TRBV20-1 and TRBJ2-1, with 9 positions matching TRBD2. The length of the CDR3 is 15 residues. V was pared by 6 bases and J by 4 bases, with 10 bases of the junction left unmatched. The germline gives CDR1 DFQATT, CDR2 SNEGSKA (reference sequence). The CDR3 region is CSASVGLAGYNEQFF. As DNA, the CDR3 is TGCAGTGCCTCAGTAGGGCTAGCGGGGTACAATGAGCAGTTCTTC.

This clonotype was seen only a few times. The chain joins TRBV28 to TRBJ2-7; TRBD1 agrees at 7 bases. J gave up 3 bases and V 2 bases, and 7 bases lay outside the gene matches. CDR1 is MDHEN and CDR2 is SYDVKM in the germline V gene. This CDR3 has 15 amino acids. The CDR3 coding sequence is TGTGCCAGCAGTTTAACCGGGGCAGGGGGCTACGAGCAGTACTTC. Translated: CASSLTGAGGYEQYF.

At least ten counts were recorded for this clonotype. This chain uses TRBV25-1 with TRBJ2-5; maybe TRBD1 (7 bases). Deletions cut 2 bases from V and 4 bases from J, with 20 bases between. This CDR3 has 17 amino acids. Germline CDR1 reads MGHDK; CDR2 reads SYGVNS. The CDR3 loop reads CASSERSRRGPVETQYF. DNA for the CDR3: TGTGCCAGCAGTGAAAGATCACGGAGGGGGCCTGTAGAGACCCAGTACTTC.

Only a few counts were recorded for this clonotype. The V gene is TRBV11-1, the J gene TRBJ2-1; 13 positions agree with TRBD2. This CDR3 is 19 amino acids long. Germline lookup yields CDR1 SGHAT and CDR2 FQDESV (reference sequence). V dropped 5 bases and J dropped 0; count of bases not matched to a gene: 10. The CDR3 nucleotides are TGTGCCAGCAGCGCGGGACTAGCGGGACTAGGGAGCTCCTACAATGAGCAGTTCTTC. This sequence encodes CASSAGLAGLGSSYNEQFF.

The chain carries TRBV12-3 or TRBV12-4 and TRBJ1-1; D gene unclear. The CDR3 consists of 14 residues. Trimming removed 7 bases at V and 1 base at J, with 13 bases between. The CDR3 loop reads CASTTYSENTEAFF. For the CDR3, the DNA is TGTGCCAGCACGACATACAGCGAGAACACTGAAGCTTTCTTT.

V and J are TRBV7-2 and TRBJ1-5, with TRBD1 matching 7 bases. V was pared by 2 bases and J by 5 bases, with 6 bases of the junction left unmatched. This CDR3 spans 15 amino acids. Germline V CDR1 and CDR2: SGHTA, FQGNSA. The CDR3, as DNA: TGTGCCAGCAGCTTATTAGGGGGCGCATATCAGCCCCAGCATTTT. Translation gives CASSLLGGAYQPQHF.

This clonotype was counted only a few times. The chain is built from TRBV12-3 or TRBV12-4 and TRBJ2-1, with 10 bases that match TRBD2. This CDR3 is 17 amino acids long. V trimming: 7 bases; J trimming: 11 bases; junction bases outside the gene matches: 20. CDR3 sequence reads: CASNPNLAGLAYGKQFF. CDR3 coding DNA: TGTGCCAGCAATCCCAATTTAGCGGGACTAGCGTACGGGAAGCAGTTCTTC.

This clonotype was found a few times. The chain is built from TRBV20-1 and TRBJ2-1; 7 bases are shared with TRBD2. CDR1 DFQATT and CDR2 SNEGSKA come from the germline V gene (reference sequence). This CDR3 region has 14 residues. With V trimmed by 5 bases and J by 3 bases, 7 bases remained unmatched. CDR3 sequence (DNA): TGCAGTGCTTGGGGCGGGAGTGGCTACAATGAGCAGTTCTTC. It translates to CSAWGGSGYNEQFF.